The 27 T cell receptor beta chains presented below share a single source sample, sequenced in a study of shared clonotypes between healthy human individuals. Clones were sequenced by immunoSEQ multiplex PCR, and TCRdb holds only the in-frame ones, with some missing. The sample carries around 940,000 clones, over 60% recorded once. The specimen sequenced was memory CD4+ T cells sorted from blood. The subset is: CD45RA-negative fraction. The receptors stem from a man aged 18 to 30 in good health.

V gene TRBV10-3 combines with J gene TRBJ1-2, with TRBD1 as a possible D gene (6 bases). The CDR3 has 15 residues. Trimming cost V 2 bases and J 2 bases, with 12 bases left between them. Germline CDR1 is ENHRY and CDR2 is SYGVKD. The chain's CDR3 is CAISELATGNYGYTF. DNA of the CDR3: TGTGCCATCAGTGAGCTAGCAACAGGGAACTATGGCTACACCTTC.

The CDR3 sequence: CAISESIPGRATDTQYF. The CDR3 nucleotides read TGTGCCATCAGTGAGTCCATTCCGGGGAGGGCAACAGATACGCAGTATTTT. V gene TRBV10-3 combines with J gene TRBJ2-3, with 7 bases lining up with TRBD2. V shed 0 bases and J 3 bases; nucleotides not matched to a gene: 9. The CDR3 has 17 residues. The germline V gene encodes CDR1 ENHRY and CDR2 SYGVKD.

The V call is TRBV27, the J call TRBJ2-7; D is unresolved. This CDR3 is 14 amino acids long. V gave up 8 bases and J gave up 5 bases, with 19 bases separating them. Germline lookup yields CDR1 MNHEY and CDR2 SMNVEV (reference sequence). The CDR3 nucleotides are TGTGCCAGCCAAAGCCATTCATTAAGCCACGAGCAGTACTTC. This sequence encodes CASQSHSLSHEQYF.

The chain is built from TRBV6-5 and TRBJ2-7; D not resolved. CDR3 size: 14 residues. Germline lookup yields CDR1 MNHEY and CDR2 SVGAGI. V lost 2 bases, J lost 0 bases, and 8 bases lay in between. CDR3 region: CASSYGGYSYEQYF. Here the CDR3 DNA reads TGTGCCAGCAGTTACGGCGGATACTCCTACGAGCAGTACTTC.

This clone was seen a few times. This sequence joins TRBV29-1 and TRBJ2-7; 10 bases match TRBD2. Germline assignment: CDR1 SQVTM and CDR2 ANQGSEA. V gave up 3 bases and J gave up 6 bases; unmatched junction bases: 5. There are 13 residues in the CDR3. For the CDR3, the DNA is TGCAGCGTTGACCAGCGGGGGGGCAGCGAGCAGTACTTC. Protein sequence: CSVDQRGGSEQYF.

The chain couples TRBV5-1 to TRBJ1-2; tentatively, D is TRBD1 (6 bases). V lost 4 bases and J lost 8, with 21 bases in between. Looked up from germline, CDR1 is SGHRS and CDR2 is YFSETQ. This CDR3 region has 15 residues. In DNA, the CDR3 is TGCGCCAGCAGCAGCAGGGCGACAGGATACGAGGGCTACACCTTC. Translated: CASSSRATGYEGYTF.

The V and J genes are TRBV10-3 and TRBJ2-5; D perhaps matches TRBD1 (5 bases). This CDR3 spans 14 amino acids. Trimming took off 3 bases at V and 5 bases at J, with 13 bases between the two ends. CDR1 is ENHRY and CDR2 is SYGVKD in the germline V gene. The CDR3 sequence: CAISDLKGLETQYF. The CDR3 DNA follows: TGTGCCATCAGTGATCTTAAGGGGTTGGAGACCCAGTACTTC.

This clone was seen only once. The rearrangement joins TRBV9 to TRBJ2-7; maybe TRBD1 (5 bases). CDR1 is SGDLS, CDR2 YYNGEE, per germline. The CDR3 extends over 15 amino acids. V lost 0 bases and J 4 bases, leaving 14 bases between the germline ends. CDR3 loop: CASSVGQGGLYEQYF. CDR3 nucleotide sequence: TGTGCCAGCAGCGTAGGCCAGGGCGGCCTTTACGAGCAGTACTTC. Complete variable domain (other parts from reference TRBV9 and TRBJ2-7): DSGVTQTPKHLITATGQRVTLRCSPRSGDLSVYWYQQSLDQGLQFLIQYYNGEERAKGNILERFSAQQFPDLHSELNLSSLELGDSALYFCASSVGQGGLYEQYFGPGTRLTVT.

The chain recombines TRBV5-4 with TRBJ2-1; D may match TRBD1 or TRBD2 (5 bases each). From germline, CDR1 is SGHNT and CDR2 YYREEE (reference sequence). Between the trimmed V and J ends, which lost 1 base and 4 bases, there was a span of 12 bases. This CDR3 is 15 amino acids long. This CDR3 is CASSLSTEGYNEQFF. CDR3 nucleotides: TGTGCCAGCAGCTTGTCCACCGAGGGGTACAATGAGCAGTTCTTC.

The table lists this clone with a count of one. The V call is TRBV19, the J call TRBJ1-2; D uncertain. With 5 bases removed from V and 5 bases from J, the gap between germline ends came to 12 bases. The germline CDR1 and CDR2 sequences are LNHDA and SQIVND (reference sequence). The CDR3 length is 13 residues. CDR3 sequence reads: CASSSLHLYGYTF. The CDR3 DNA sequence: TGTGCCAGTAGTTCCCTCCATTTATATGGCTACACCTTC.

The chain is built from TRBV6-5 and TRBJ1-2, with no clear D. V shed 0 bases and J shed 4 bases, with 9 bases lying between them. The CDR3 consists of 14 residues. The germline V gene encodes CDR1 MNHEY and CDR2 SVGAGI. For the CDR3, the DNA is TGTGCCAGCAGTTACTCGGGAGGGCCCTATGGCTACACCTTC. It codes for CASSYSGGPYGYTF.

Concerning this clone itself: The junction departs from the called germline gene at one end, perhaps through a read error. The chain couples TRBV7-7 to TRBJ1-3; perhaps TRBD1 as D (5 bases). The CDR3 contains 15 residues. Per germline, CDR1 SSHAT and CDR2 FNYEAQ (reference sequence). The CDR3: CASSPGGGSGNTIYF. CDR3 DNA sequence: TGTGCTAGCAGCCCCGGGGGGGGCTCTGGAAACACCATATATTTT.

This clone was observed a handful of times. The chain has TRBV10-1 and TRBJ2-1, with 7 bases fitting TRBD2. The germline CDR1 and CDR2 sequences are WNHNN and SYGVQD (reference sequence). The CDR3 length is 14 residues. J gave up 6 bases and V 3 bases, and 5 bases lay outside the gene matches. CDR3 DNA: TGCGCCAGCAGTGAAGCGGGATCGGGCAATGAGCAGTTCTTC. Protein: CASSEAGSGNEQFF.

The chain links TRBV18 to TRBJ2-5, with TRBD2 as a possible D gene (5 bases). Germline V gives CDR1 KGHSH, CDR2 LQKENI. The CDR3 runs 17 residues. Between the trimmed V and J ends, which lost 0 bases and 5 bases, there was a span of 19 bases. The CDR3 bases are TGTGCCAGCTCACCACCGATCCGAGGGAATGTGGTGGAGACCCAGTACTTC. Translated: CASSPPIRGNVVETQYF.

V and J are TRBV5-1 and TRBJ2-2; D is possibly TRBD1 (6 bases). V lost 2 bases to trimming and J lost 4 bases, with 15 bases between them. Germline V gene sequence: CDR1 SGHRS, CDR2 YFSETQ. The CDR3 consists of 16 residues. In DNA, the CDR3 is TGCGCCAGCAGCTTAGAACCGATAGGGGGCACCGGGGAGCTGTTTTTT. It encodes CASSLEPIGGTGELFF.

This chain uses TRBV6-5 with TRBJ1-1, with D perhaps TRBD1 (6 bases). Germline V gives CDR1 MNHEY, CDR2 SVGAGI. The CDR3 has 15 amino acids. Trimming cost V 5 bases and J 0 bases, with 13 bases left between them. CDR3 sequence reads: CASSPSGAMNTEAFF. CDR3 DNA sequence: TGTGCCAGCAGTCCCTCGGGGGCCATGAACACTGAAGCTTTCTTT.

This clone has just a few counts. The CDR3 bases are TGTGCCAGCAGCATAGGTAGCAGCCAAGAGACCCAGTACTTC. As protein: CASSIGSSQETQYF. V gene TRBV5-4 combines with J gene TRBJ2-5, with D unresolved. Trimming shortened V by 4 bases and J by 1 base, and 11 bases separated the two germline ends. CDR3 length: 14 residues. Germline V gives CDR1 SGHNT, CDR2 YYREEE (reference sequence). Full variable domain (outside the CDR3, taken from reference TRBV5-4 and TRBJ2-5): ETGVTQSPTHLIKTRGQQVTLRCSSQSGHNTVSWYQQALGQGPQFIFQYYREEENGRGNFPPRFSGLQFPNYSSELNVNALELDDSALYLCASSIGSSQETQYFGPGTRLLVL.

V usage is TRBV12-5 and J usage is TRBJ2-7; 8 nucleotides match TRBD1. V was pared by 7 bases and J by 7 bases, with 12 bases of the junction left unmatched. CDR1 and CDR2 (germline): LGHNT, FRNRAP. This CDR3 has 14 amino acids. The CDR3 sequence: CASASDRGSGEQYF. The CDR3 DNA reads TGTGCTAGTGCTTCCGACAGGGGCTCGGGAGAGCAGTACTTC.

This clone was observed at least ten times. The V call is TRBV4-1, the J call TRBJ1-3; D perhaps matches TRBD1 (5 bases). This CDR3 is 15 amino acids long. Germline V gene lookup returns CDR1 MGHRA and CDR2 YSYEKL. V lost 4 bases and J lost 1, with 11 bases in between. The CDR3 here is CASSPDTGSGNTIYF. Written as DNA, the CDR3 is TGCGCCAGCAGCCCGGACACAGGTTCTGGAAACACCATATATTTT.

About this clone itself: Other DNA variants within this sample encode the same CDR3. V is TRBV6-6 and J is TRBJ2-7, with D perhaps matching TRBD2 (5 bases). The V gene's germline CDR1 is MNHNY and CDR2 SVGAGI (reference sequence). The ends were cut back, 0 bases at V and 3 bases at J, with 9 bases in the middle. The CDR3 runs 14 residues. In nucleotides, the CDR3 is TGTGCCAGCAGTTACTCAGCCGGGGTCTACGAGCAGTACTTC. Translating gives CASSYSAGVYEQYF.

The chain recombines TRBV10-3 with TRBJ1-3; TRBD1 is a possible D gene (5 bases). CDR3 length equals 16 residues. V was trimmed by 8 bases and J by 0 bases, leaving 17 bases between them. Germline CDR1 and CDR2: ENHRY and SYGVKD. In DNA, the CDR3 is TGTGCCATCGGCAGGGAACCTCTACGCTCTGGAAACACCATATATTTT. Amino acids: CAIGREPLRSGNTIYF.

The rearrangement joins TRBV6-5 to TRBJ2-7, with 7 bases matching TRBD1. Germline lookup yields CDR1 MNHEY and CDR2 SVGAGI. Trimming took 5 bases from V and 1 from J; bases not matched to a gene: 5. This CDR3 contains 14 residues. The CDR3, as DNA: TGTGCCAGCAGTCGGACGACAGGGTCCTACGAGCAGTACTTC. Its translation is CASSRTTGSYEQYF.

In nucleotides, the CDR3 is TGTGCCACCAGCAGAGAAGGAAGCAGGTCAGGAAAACTGTTTTTT. Encoded protein: CATSREGSRSGKLFF. The chain joins TRBV15 to TRBJ1-4, with unresolved D. Germline V gene data show CDR1 as LNHNV and CDR2 as YYDKDF (reference sequence). The CDR3 spans 15 residues. The V gene lost 0 bases and the J gene lost 10 bases, with 15 bases spanning the gap.

Worth noting for this clone: Other nucleotide sequences from this sample produce the same CDR3. The chain carries TRBV6-1 and TRBJ2-3; D is unresolved. V lost 0 bases and J 4 bases, leaving 5 bases between the germline ends. Germline CDR1 MNHNS, CDR2 SASEGT. This CDR3 comprises 13 residues. In nucleotides, the CDR3 is TGTGCCAGCAGTGAAGCCCGGGCAGATACGCAGTATTTT. Translating gives CASSEARADTQYF.

This chain uses TRBV7-9 with TRBJ2-1; 8 bases fit TRBD2. Germline values: CDR1 SEHNR, CDR2 FQNEAQ (reference sequence). CDR3 length: 14 residues. V gave up 7 bases and J gave up 5 bases; unmatched junction bases: 7. CDR3 nucleotide sequence: TGTGCCAGCACCACGGGACTAGGGGACAATGAGCAGTTCTTC. Its translation: CASTTGLGDNEQFF. The complete variable domain, with remaining parts taken from reference TRBV7-9 and TRBJ2-1, reads DTGVSQNPRHKITKRGQNVTFRCDPISEHNRLYWYRQTLGQGPEFLTYFQNEAQLEKSRLLSDRFSAERPKGSFSTLEIQRTEQGDSAMYLCASTTGLGDNEQFFGPGTRLTVL.

V is TRBV25-1 and J is TRBJ2-7, with 7 bases fitting TRBD2. The length of the CDR3 is 15 residues. Germline loops: CDR1 MGHDK, CDR2 SYGVNS. Trimming took 6 bases from V and 5 from J; bases not matched to a gene: 13. CDR3 DNA sequence: TGTGCCAGCAGGCCCACGGGTGGGAGGGCAAACGAGCAGTACTTC. It encodes CASRPTGGRANEQYF.

This chain joins TRBV4-3 and TRBJ1-2; D gene ambiguous. This CDR3 has 15 residues. V was trimmed by 0 bases and J by 4 bases, leaving 12 bases between them. Germline values: CDR1 LGHNA, CDR2 YSLEER. This CDR3 reads CASSQEGQTLYGYTF. The CDR3 DNA reads TGCGCCAGCAGCCAAGAAGGGCAGACCCTCTATGGCTACACCTTC.